The sequence of this T cell receptor (beta chain) was determined in a study of blood T cell repertoires in COVID-19. Study overall: The United States, Italy and Spain provided the acute and convalescent COVID-19 samples. PBMCs, B-cell-depleted T cells, or T cells were the source of the cDNA or gDNA that made up the material.

With regard to this clone: This sample includes further DNA sequences coding for the same CDR3.

Germline lookup yields CDR1 SGHAT and CDR2 FQNNGV. Trimming stripped 1 base from V and 3 bases from J, with 5 bases between. This CDR3 comprises 13 residues. In Seattle, patients joined the study during active infection and were tracked longitudinally. Authors' data handling: Quantification of nucleated cells was approximated via reference gene primer amplification. The method was immunoSEQ multiplex PCR; TCRdb's version includes in-frame clones alone and lacks a portion of them. Clone size and V and J calls were adopted from that table, with D and trimming inferred from the DNA. The sample holds 200,000 to 250,000 clones, 75% to 85% seen once.

The receptor's source is a woman aged 70-85 years with COVID-19, enrolled during active disease. Sequencing was carried out using peripheral blood. The chain recombines TRBV11-2 with TRBJ2-3; D is perhaps TRBD1 (5 bases). CDR3 sequence reads: CASSLAGTDTQYF. The CDR3 DNA sequence: TGTGCCAGCAGCTTAGCAGGGACAGATACGCAGTATTTT.